These 17 T cell receptor beta chains originate from one sample sequenced in a study of blood T cell repertoires in COVID-19. The table came from immunoSEQ multiplex PCR; TCRdb's copy has only in-frame clones and leaves some out. This sample yields some 200,000 clones, of which roughly nine tenths are seen a single time; roughly 2% belongs to the top ten. The sequenced sample was peripheral blood. The receptor set was obtained from a woman in her 50s with acute or convalescent COVID-19.

This clone was counted once. This rearrangement joins TRBV6-2 or TRBV6-3 to TRBJ1-1; possible D gene TRBD1, 5 bases. The V gene lost 2 bases and the J gene lost 2 bases, with 9 bases spanning the gap. CDR3 length equals 14 residues. CDR1 and CDR2 from the germline V gene are MNHEY and SVGEGT. The DNA of the CDR3 is TGTGCCAGCAGTTACGAAGGGGCAAACACTGAAGCTTTCTTT. Its protein is CASSYEGANTEAFF.

The rearrangement links TRBV29-1 to TRBJ2-1, with TRBD1 matching 8 bases. The V and J ends lost 2 bases and 9 bases, in that order; junction bases with no gene match: 21. The CDR3 has 18 amino acids. The germline V gene has CDR1 SQVTM and CDR2 ANQGSEA. The CDR3 region is CSVEQPLPQTGELGEQFF. CDR3 nucleotide sequence: TGCAGCGTTGAACAACCCCTACCCCAGACAGGGGAGTTGGGTGAGCAGTTCTTC.

The genes are TRBV14 and TRBJ2-1; 7 nucleotides line up with TRBD2. CDR1 is SGHDN, CDR2 FVKESK, per germline. The junction had 6 bases not matched to a gene; V was cut back by 7 bases and J by 0 bases. The CDR3 spans 15 residues. Here the CDR3 reads CASNRGGGSYNEQFF. Here the CDR3 DNA reads TGTGCCAGCAACCGCGGGGGAGGCTCCTACAATGAGCAGTTCTTC.

The chain uses TRBV19 and TRBJ2-5; 11 bases fit TRBD2. The CDR3 extends over 17 amino acids. J lost 2 bases, V lost 3 bases, and 8 bases had no gene match. Germline loops: CDR1 LNHDA, CDR2 SQIVND (reference sequence). The CDR3 loop is CASSINPLAGGQETQYF. CDR3 nucleotide sequence: TGTGCCAGTAGTATCAACCCGCTAGCGGGAGGACAAGAGACCCAGTACTTC.

The chain uses TRBV18 and TRBJ2-7, with a tentative D call TRBD1 (6 bases). From germline, CDR1 is KGHSH and CDR2 LQKENI. V was pared by 0 bases and J by 2 bases, with 11 bases between. CDR3 length equals 15 residues. The CDR3: CASSPPARGAYEQYF. CDR3 sequence (DNA): TGTGCCAGCTCACCACCAGCCAGGGGTGCCTACGAGCAGTACTTC.

This chain joins TRBV11-2 and TRBJ1-4, with a tentative D call TRBD1 (5 bases). There are 15 residues in the CDR3. V was clipped by 4 bases and J by 0 bases, with 9 bases between them. The V gene's germline CDR1 is SGHAT and CDR2 FQNNGV. The CDR3 here is CASSWGVSTNEKLFF. The CDR3 coding sequence is TGTGCCAGCAGCTGGGGGGTTTCAACTAATGAAAAACTGTTTTTT.

This clone was observed a few times. This sequence joins TRBV25-1 and TRBJ1-2; 8 bases fit TRBD1. This CDR3 has 16 amino acids. V was pared by 3 bases and J by 6 bases, with 12 bases of the junction left unmatched. Germline CDR1 reads MGHDK; CDR2 reads SYGVNS. CDR3: CASSDPETGEVDGYTF. The DNA for the CDR3 is TGTGCCAGCAGTGACCCCGAGACAGGGGAGGTTGATGGCTACACCTTC.

V usage is TRBV27 and J usage is TRBJ1-3; unclear D gene. CDR3 length: 15 residues. Germline assignment: CDR1 MNHEY and CDR2 SMNVEV (reference sequence). The ends were cut back, 4 bases at V and 0 bases at J, with 10 bases in the middle. The DNA of the CDR3 is TGTGCCAGCAGTTCCAGTTTCGCCTCTGGAAACACCATATATTTT. It encodes CASSSSFASGNTIYF.

This clone was recorded only once. The CDR3 spells CASSPPGLDEQYF. The CDR3 DNA is TGTGCCAGCAGTCCCCCGGGGTTAGACGAGCAGTACTTC. The gene calls are TRBV6-6 and TRBJ2-7; possible D gene TRBD2, 5 bases. Germline V lookup: CDR1 MNHNY, CDR2 SVGAGI (reference sequence). The germline V and J ends were trimmed by 5 bases and 5 bases, with 13 bases remaining between them. This CDR3 is 13 amino acids long.

The chain joins TRBV30 to TRBJ2-5, with D perhaps TRBD1 (6 bases). The CDR3 totals 15 residues. V shed 0 bases and J shed 5 bases, with 16 bases lying between them. CDR1 is GTSNPN and CDR2 is SVGIG in the germline V gene (reference sequence). Written as DNA, the CDR3 is TGTGCCTGGAGTGTACAACTGGGGGCAGGGGAGACCCAGTACTTC. This codes for CAWSVQLGAGETQYF.

The chain carries TRBV6-5 and TRBJ1-5; no reliable D call. In germline, CDR1 is MNHEY, CDR2 SVGAGI. V dropped 5 bases and J dropped 6 bases, with 17 bases sitting between them. The CDR3 contains 15 residues. The CDR3 bases are TGTGCCAGCAGTCTCGGTGGAGGGATCAGTCAGCCCCAGCATTTT. It yields the protein CASSLGGGISQPQHF.

The V gene is TRBV11-3, the J gene TRBJ2-1; 7 bases are a match to TRBD1. The germline CDR1 and CDR2 sequences are SGHNT and YENEEA. V was pared by 1 base and J by 3 bases, with 3 bases of the junction left unmatched. This CDR3 comprises 15 residues. The CDR3 protein is CASSLGGDSYNEQFF. The CDR3, as DNA: TGTGCCAGCAGCTTAGGTGGGGACAGCTACAATGAGCAGTTCTTC.

The chain couples TRBV5-8 to TRBJ2-1; a weak D match, TRBD2 (6 bases). Germline V gene sequence: CDR1 SGHTS, CDR2 YDEGEE. The length of the CDR3 is 12 residues. V was shortened by 2 bases and J by 10 bases, with 10 bases between the two germline ends. The CDR3 DNA reads TGTGCCAGCAGCTTATGGGCGGGGGAGCAGTTCTTC. Amino acids: CASSLWAGEQFF.

The chain joins TRBV6-6 to TRBJ2-1; tentatively, D is TRBD2 (5 bases). CDR3 length equals 13 residues. Per germline, CDR1 MNHNY and CDR2 SVGAGI (reference sequence). V was cut by 2 bases and J by 6 bases, with 8 bases left in between. In DNA form, the CDR3 reads TGTGCCAGCAGTTACGAGGGTTCCAATGAGCAGTTCTTC. Residues: CASSYEGSNEQFF.

The J gene is TRBJ2-2, the V gene TRBV6-2 or TRBV6-3; 7 positions match TRBD1. V lost 2 bases and J lost 5; bases outside the gene matches: 5. The CDR3 consists of 15 residues. Germline values: CDR1 MNHEY, CDR2 SVGEGT. CDR3 DNA sequence: TGTGCCAGCAGTTACAACCAACAGGGGACCGGGGAGCTGTTTTTT. This codes for CASSYNQQGTGELFF.

The chain combines TRBV10-1 with TRBJ1-2, with 7 bases matching TRBD1. Losses at the gene ends were 9 bases for V and 4 bases for J; bases not matched to a gene: 11. Germline V gives CDR1 WNHNN, CDR2 SYGVQD (reference sequence). This CDR3 has 14 amino acids. The CDR3 spells CARRPGQQTYGYTF. In DNA form, the CDR3 reads TGCGCCAGGAGACCGGGACAGCAGACCTATGGCTACACCTTC.

The chain carries TRBV10-3 and TRBJ1-5; a weak D match, TRBD1 (5 bases). Germline V gene lookup returns CDR1 ENHRY and CDR2 SYGVKD. The CDR3 is 15 amino acids. V was clipped by 0 bases and J by 0 bases, with 6 bases between them. The CDR3 protein is CAISESRDSNQPQHF. The DNA for the CDR3 is TGTGCCATCAGTGAGTCCAGGGATAGCAATCAGCCCCAGCATTTT.